The clone carrying this TCR beta chain has just a few counts. Its antigen is not known. The CDR3 is 16 residues long. V trimming: 2 bases; J trimming: 2 bases; junction bases outside the gene matches: 5. CDR1 SGHTA and CDR2 FQGNSA come from the germline V gene. The people who gave samples were healthy Caucasians from Russia, aged about 6 to 95. These data are taken from a study of blood T cells in healthy people across ages. Study summary: Per two T cells, about one barcoded beta molecule was captured through template switching.

Sample-barcoded 5' priming and a J-beta primer mix drove a second PCR of 7 to 11 cycles. TCRdb reprocessed the 5' RACE reads with MiXCR, giving one entry per CDR3 protein. Of roughly 2 million distinct CDR3 sequences in the sample, around half were seen once. General study findings and limits: Naive T cell percentage showed a strong correlation with TCR beta diversity.

The sequencing input was blood. The chain is built from TRBV7-2 and TRBJ2-7; TRBD2 matches 11 bases. The receptor's source is a woman aged 35 to 49 in good health. CDR3 DNA sequence: TGTGCCAGCAGCTTAACGTCTAGCGGGGGGCCCTACGAGCAGTACTTC. Protein product: CASSLTSSGGPYEQYF.